This record covers a single T cell receptor (beta chain). This clonotype has a count of ten or more. Its antigen remains unidentified. Per-nucleotide qualities are absent, and no much larger clonotype sits a single base away. From cysteine to phenylalanine, the CDR3 is 17 amino acids long. The kept DNA is CDR3 alone, 51 bases in frame from the first base. A distance of 18 bases separates the germline ends of V and J, which lose 1 base and 2 bases respectively. Sequences LGHDT (CDR1) and YNNKEL (CDR2) are obtained from the germline V gene (reference sequence). The record originates from a study of response to subunit inactivated influenza vaccine (dated by TCRdb to the late 2010s). Describing the broader study: The study used deep quantitative T cell receptor repertoire profiling to track responses to a trivalent subunit inactivated influenza vaccine.

The method behind the library was RT-PCR. Reads for this sample came from an Illumina HiSeq 2500. TCRdb reanalyzed the raw reads on its own, using fastp at Q25 for trimming and MiXCR for clone calling, and kept in-frame beta chains. Rows merge per CDR3 protein into single entries with the most common DNA and genes. Within this sample are roughly 500,000 distinct CDR3 sequences, with about 15% of them counted one time only. In total, the top ten clones hold less than 4% of the sample. Findings and caveats that apply to the study as a whole: The authors proposed that each seasonal influenza vaccination may bring in only a limited number of new T cells.

Sequenced material: CD4+ T cells sorted from PBMCs, taken around 25 months after vaccination. The V gene is TRBV3-1 and the J gene is TRBJ2-7; possibly the D gene is TRBD2, per 6 matching bases. The TCR comes from a man in his fifties or sixties who received an inactivated influenza vaccine. Donor details come from another sample of the same person, matched by shared clones. The CDR3 protein sequence reads: CASSQGSAQRVAYEQYF. In nucleotide form, the sequence is TGTGCCAGCAGCCAAGGTTCGGCGCAGCGGGTCGCCTACGAGCAGTACTTC.